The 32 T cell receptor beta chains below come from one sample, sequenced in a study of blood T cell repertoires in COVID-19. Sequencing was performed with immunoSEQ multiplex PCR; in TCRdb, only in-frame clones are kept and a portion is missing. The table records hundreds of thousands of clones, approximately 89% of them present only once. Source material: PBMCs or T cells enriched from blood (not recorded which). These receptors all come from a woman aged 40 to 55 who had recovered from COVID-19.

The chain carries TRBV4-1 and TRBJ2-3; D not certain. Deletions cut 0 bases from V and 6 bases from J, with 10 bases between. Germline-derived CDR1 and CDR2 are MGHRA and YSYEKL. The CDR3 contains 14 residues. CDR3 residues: CASSQDPSADTQYF. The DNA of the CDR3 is TGCGCCAGCAGCCAAGATCCATCCGCGGATACGCAGTATTTT.

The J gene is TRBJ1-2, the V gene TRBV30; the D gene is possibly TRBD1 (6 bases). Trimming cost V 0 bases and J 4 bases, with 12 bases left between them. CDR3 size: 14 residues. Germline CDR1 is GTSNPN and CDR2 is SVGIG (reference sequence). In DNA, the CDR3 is TGTGCCTGGAGTGTCCGGGGGGGCATCTATGGCTACACCTTC. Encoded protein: CAWSVRGGIYGYTF.

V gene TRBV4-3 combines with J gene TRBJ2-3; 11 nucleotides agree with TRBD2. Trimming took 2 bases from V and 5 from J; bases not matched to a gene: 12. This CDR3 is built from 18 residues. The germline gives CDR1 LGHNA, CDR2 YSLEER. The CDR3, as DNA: TGCGCCAGCAGCCAAATTCTAGCGGGAGGCTTGGGACTAGATACGCAGTATTTT. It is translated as CASSQILAGGLGLDTQYF.

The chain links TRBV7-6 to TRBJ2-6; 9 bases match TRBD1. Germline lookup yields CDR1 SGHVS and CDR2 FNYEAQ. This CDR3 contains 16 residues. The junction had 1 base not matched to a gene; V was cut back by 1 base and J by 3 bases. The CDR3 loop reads CASSLGDRVGANVLTF. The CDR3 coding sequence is TGTGCCAGCAGCTTAGGGGACAGGGTTGGGGCCAACGTCCTGACTTTC.

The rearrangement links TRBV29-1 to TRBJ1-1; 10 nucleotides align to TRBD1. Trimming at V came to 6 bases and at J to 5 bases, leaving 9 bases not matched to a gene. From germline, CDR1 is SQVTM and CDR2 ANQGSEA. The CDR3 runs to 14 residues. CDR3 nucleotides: TGCAGCGTGGACCGGACAGGGGGTTTGACTGAAGCTTTCTTT. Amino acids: CSVDRTGGLTEAFF.

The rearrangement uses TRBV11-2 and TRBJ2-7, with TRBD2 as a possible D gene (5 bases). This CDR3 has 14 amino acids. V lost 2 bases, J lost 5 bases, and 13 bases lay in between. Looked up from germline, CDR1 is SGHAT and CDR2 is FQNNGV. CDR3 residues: CASSLNRGSDEQYF. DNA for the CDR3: TGTGCCAGCAGCTTAAATCGGGGTAGCGACGAGCAGTACTTC.

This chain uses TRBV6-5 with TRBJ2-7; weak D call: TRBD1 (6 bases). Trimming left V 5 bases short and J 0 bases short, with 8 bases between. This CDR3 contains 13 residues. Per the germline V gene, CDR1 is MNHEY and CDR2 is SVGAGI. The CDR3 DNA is TGTGCCAGCAGTCAGGGGAGCTCCTACGAGCAGTACTTC. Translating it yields CASSQGSSYEQYF.

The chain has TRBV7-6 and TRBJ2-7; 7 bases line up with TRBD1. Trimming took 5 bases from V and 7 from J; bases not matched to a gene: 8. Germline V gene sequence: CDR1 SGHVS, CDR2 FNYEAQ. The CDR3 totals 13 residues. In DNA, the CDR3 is TGTGCCAGCAGCCGGTGGGACAGCCAAGAGCAGTACTTC. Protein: CASSRWDSQEQYF.

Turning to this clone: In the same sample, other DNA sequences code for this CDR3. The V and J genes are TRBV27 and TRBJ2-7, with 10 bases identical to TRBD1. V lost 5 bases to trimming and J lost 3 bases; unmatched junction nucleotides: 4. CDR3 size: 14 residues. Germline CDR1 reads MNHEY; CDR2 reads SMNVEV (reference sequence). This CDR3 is CASSPRDRGYEQYF. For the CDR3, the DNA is TGTGCCAGCAGTCCCAGGGACAGGGGCTACGAGCAGTACTTC.

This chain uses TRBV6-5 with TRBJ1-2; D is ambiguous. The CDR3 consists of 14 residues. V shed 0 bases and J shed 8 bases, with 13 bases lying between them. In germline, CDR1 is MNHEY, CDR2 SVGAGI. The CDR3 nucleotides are TGTGCCAGCAGTTACTCACCGCGTATTAGCGGCTACACCTTC. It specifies CASSYSPRISGYTF.

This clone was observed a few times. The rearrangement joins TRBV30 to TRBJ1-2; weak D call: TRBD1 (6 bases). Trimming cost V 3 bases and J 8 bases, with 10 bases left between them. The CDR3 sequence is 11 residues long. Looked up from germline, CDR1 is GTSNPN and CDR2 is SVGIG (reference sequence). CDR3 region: CAWRRGGGYTF. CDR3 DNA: TGTGCCTGGAGGCGAGGGGGAGGCTACACCTTC.

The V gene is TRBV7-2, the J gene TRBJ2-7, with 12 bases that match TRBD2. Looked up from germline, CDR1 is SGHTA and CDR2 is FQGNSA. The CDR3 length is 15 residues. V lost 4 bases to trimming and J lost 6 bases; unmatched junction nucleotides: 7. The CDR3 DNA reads TGTGCCAGCAGCTCAGGAGGACTAGCGGGGAGCGAGCAGTACTTC. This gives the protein CASSSGGLAGSEQYF.

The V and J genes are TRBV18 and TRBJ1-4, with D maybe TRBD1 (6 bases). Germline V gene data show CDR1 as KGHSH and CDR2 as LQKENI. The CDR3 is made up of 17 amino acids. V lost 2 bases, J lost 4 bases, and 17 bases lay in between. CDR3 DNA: TGTGCCAGCTCACCAGCGATGCGACAGGTTAATAATGAAAAACTGTTTTTT. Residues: CASSPAMRQVNNEKLFF.

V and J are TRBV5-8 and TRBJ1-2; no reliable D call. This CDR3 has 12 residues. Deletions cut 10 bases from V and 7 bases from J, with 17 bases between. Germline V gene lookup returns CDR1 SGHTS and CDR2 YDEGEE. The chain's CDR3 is CAARWARGGYTF. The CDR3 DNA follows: TGTGCCGCACGCTGGGCCCGGGGTGGCTACACCTTC.

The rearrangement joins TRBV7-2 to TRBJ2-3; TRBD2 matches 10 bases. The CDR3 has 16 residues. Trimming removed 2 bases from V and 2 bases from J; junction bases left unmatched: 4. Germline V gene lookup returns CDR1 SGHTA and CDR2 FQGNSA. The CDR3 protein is CASSLTSGVNTDTQYF. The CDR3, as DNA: TGTGCCAGCAGCTTAACTAGCGGGGTGAACACAGATACGCAGTATTTT.

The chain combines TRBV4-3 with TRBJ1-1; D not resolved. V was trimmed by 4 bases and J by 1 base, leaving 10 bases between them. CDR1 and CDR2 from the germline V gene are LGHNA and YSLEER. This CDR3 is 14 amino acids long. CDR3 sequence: CASSRVQKNTEAFF. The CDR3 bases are TGCGCCAGCAGCCGGGTACAGAAGAACACTGAAGCTTTCTTT.

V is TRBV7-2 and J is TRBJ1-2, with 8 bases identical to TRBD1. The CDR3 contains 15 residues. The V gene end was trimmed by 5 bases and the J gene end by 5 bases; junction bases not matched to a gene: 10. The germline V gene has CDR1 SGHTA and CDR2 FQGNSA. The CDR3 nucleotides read TGTGCCAGCAGCCCGACAGGGGTAAATTATTATGGCTACACCTTC. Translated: CASSPTGVNYYGYTF.

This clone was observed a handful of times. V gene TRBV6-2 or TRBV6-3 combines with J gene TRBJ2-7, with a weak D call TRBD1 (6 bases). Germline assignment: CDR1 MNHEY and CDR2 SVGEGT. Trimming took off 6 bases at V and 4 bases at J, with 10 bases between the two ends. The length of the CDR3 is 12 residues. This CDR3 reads CASSPDRYEQYF. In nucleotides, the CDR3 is TGTGCCAGCAGCCCTGACAGGTACGAGCAGTACTTC.

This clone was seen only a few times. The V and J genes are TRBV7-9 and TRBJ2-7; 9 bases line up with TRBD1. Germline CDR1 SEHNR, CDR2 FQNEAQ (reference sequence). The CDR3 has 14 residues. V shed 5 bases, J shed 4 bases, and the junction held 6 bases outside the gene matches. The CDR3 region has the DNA TGTGCCAGCAGCCTCCGGGACAGGGTGTACGAGCAGTACTTC. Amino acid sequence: CASSLRDRVYEQYF.

The CDR3 DNA sequence: TGTGCCAGCAGCCCGCTAGCCCAGCGGGGTACGCAGTATTTT. It codes for CASSPLAQRGTQYF. The genes are TRBV14 and TRBJ2-3, with 7 bases that match TRBD2. Losses at the gene ends were 4 bases for V and 8 bases for J; bases not matched to a gene: 9. This CDR3 region has 14 residues. CDR1 and CDR2 (germline): SGHDN, FVKESK.

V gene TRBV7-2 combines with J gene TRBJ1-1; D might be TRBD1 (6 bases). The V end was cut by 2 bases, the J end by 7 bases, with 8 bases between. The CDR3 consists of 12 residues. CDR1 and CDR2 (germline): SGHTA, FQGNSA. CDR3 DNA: TGTGCCAGCAGCTTACAGGGGTTTGAAGCTTTCTTT. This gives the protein CASSLQGFEAFF.

CDR3 DNA: TGTGCCACCAGTGGAGGACAGGGGGGACCACACACTGAAGCTTTCTTT. Its protein is CATSGGQGGPHTEAFF. The genes are TRBV24-1 and TRBJ1-1; 10 nucleotides align to TRBD1. The germline gives CDR1 KGHDR, CDR2 SFDVKD. The CDR3 totals 16 residues. The ends lost 5 bases at V and 3 bases at J; junction bases unmatched: 8.

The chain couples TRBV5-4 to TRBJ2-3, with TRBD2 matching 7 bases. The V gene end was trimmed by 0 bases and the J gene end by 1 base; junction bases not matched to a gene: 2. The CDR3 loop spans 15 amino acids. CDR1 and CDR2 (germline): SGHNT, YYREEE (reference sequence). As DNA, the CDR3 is TGTGCCAGCAGCTTGGCCAGCGGGGGCACAGATACGCAGTATTTT. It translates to CASSLASGGTDTQYF.

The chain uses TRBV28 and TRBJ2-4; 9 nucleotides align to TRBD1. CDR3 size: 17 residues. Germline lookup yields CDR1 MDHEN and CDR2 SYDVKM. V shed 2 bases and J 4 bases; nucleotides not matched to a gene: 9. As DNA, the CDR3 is TGTGCCAGCAGTTTAAGGTCCCCCGGGACAGGGAAAAACATTCAGTACTTC. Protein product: CASSLRSPGTGKNIQYF.

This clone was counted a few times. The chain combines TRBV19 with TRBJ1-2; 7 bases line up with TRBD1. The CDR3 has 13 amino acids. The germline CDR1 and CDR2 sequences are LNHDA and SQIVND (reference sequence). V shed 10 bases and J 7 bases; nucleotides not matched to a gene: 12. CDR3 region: CATSQGVGAGYTF. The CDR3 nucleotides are TGTGCCACCAGTCAGGGGGTGGGGGCTGGCTACACCTTC.

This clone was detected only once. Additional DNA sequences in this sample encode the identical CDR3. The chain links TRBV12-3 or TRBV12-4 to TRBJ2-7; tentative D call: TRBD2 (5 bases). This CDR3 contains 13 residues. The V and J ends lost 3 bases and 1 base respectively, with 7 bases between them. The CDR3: CASSFSGSYEQYF. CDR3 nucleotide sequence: TGTGCCAGCAGTTTTTCGGGATCCTACGAGCAGTACTTC.

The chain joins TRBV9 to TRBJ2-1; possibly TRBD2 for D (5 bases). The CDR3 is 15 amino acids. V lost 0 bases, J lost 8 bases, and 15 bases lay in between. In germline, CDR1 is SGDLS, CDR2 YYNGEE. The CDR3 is CASSVASRPLDEQFF. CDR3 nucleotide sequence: TGTGCCAGCAGCGTAGCTAGCCGGCCTTTAGATGAGCAGTTCTTC.

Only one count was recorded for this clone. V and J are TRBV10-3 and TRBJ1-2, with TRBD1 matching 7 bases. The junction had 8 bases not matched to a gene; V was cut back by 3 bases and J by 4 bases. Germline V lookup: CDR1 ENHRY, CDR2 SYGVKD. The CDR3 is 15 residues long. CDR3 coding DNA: TGTGCCATCAGTGACCCGTCCGGGACAGTCTATGGCTACACCTTC. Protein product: CAISDPSGTVYGYTF.

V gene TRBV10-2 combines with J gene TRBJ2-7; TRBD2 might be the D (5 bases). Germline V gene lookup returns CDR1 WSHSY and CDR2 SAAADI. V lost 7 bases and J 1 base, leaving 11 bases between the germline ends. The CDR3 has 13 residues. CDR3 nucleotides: TGCGCCAGCAAGGGAGTAGGGTCCTACGAGCAGTACTTC. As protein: CASKGVGSYEQYF.

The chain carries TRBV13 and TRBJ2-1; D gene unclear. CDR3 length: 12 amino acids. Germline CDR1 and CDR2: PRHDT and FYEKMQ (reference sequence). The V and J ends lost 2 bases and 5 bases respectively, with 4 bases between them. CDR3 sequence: CASSLLDNEQFF. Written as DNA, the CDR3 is TGTGCCAGCAGCTTACTCGACAATGAGCAGTTCTTC.

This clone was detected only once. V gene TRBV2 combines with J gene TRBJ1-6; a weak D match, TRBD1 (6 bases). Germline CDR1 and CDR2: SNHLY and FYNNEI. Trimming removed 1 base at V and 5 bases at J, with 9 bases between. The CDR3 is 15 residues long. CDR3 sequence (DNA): TGTGCCAGCAGTGAAGATCACAGGGATAATTCACCCCTCCACTTT. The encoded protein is CASSEDHRDNSPLHF.

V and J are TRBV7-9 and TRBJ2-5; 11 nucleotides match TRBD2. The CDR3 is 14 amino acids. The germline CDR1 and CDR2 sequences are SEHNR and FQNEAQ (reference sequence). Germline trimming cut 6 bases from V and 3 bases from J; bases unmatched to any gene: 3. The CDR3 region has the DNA TGTGCCAGCAGATCTAGCGGGGGGAAAGAGACCCAGTACTTC. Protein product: CASRSSGGKETQYF.